Shown below are 22 T cell receptor beta chains from a single sample sequenced in a study of blood T cells in healthy people across ages. Primers used in a second PCR of roughly 6 to 12 cycles were a sample-barcoded 5' primer and a J-beta primer mix. TCRdb reprocessed the 5' RACE reads via MiXCR and lists one record per CDR3 protein. Among approximately 880,000 distinct CDR3 sequences listed, around 48% were seen once. Material for sequencing was blood. The receptors shown here come from a young man in good health.

The CDR3 is CASRAGAWSEKLFF. The CDR3 region has the DNA TGTGCCAGCAGGGCAGGGGCGTGGAGTGAAAAACTGTTTTTT. The V and J genes are TRBV12-3 or TRBV12-4 and TRBJ1-4; TRBD1 might be the D (6 bases). The CDR3 covers 14 residues. V lost 6 bases to trimming and J lost 7 bases, with 15 bases between them.

The CDR3 region is CANRGAASTDTQYF. CDR3 DNA: TGTGCCAACAGGGGGGCAGCTAGCACAGATACGCAGTATTTT. The V call is TRBV25-1, the J call TRBJ2-3; 8 positions match TRBD1. Germline V gene sequence: CDR1 MGHDK, CDR2 SYGVNS. Germline trimming cut 10 bases from V and 0 bases from J; bases unmatched to any gene: 6. CDR3 size: 14 residues.

This chain joins TRBV7-2 and TRBJ1-5, with TRBD1 as a possible D gene (6 bases). Germline CDR1 reads SGHTA; CDR2 reads FQGNSA. The CDR3 is 15 amino acids. V lost 5 bases to trimming and J lost 0 bases, with 11 bases between them. The DNA for the CDR3 is TGTGCCAGCAGCGAGGACAGCAATAGCAATCAGCCCCAGCATTTT. It codes for CASSEDSNSNQPQHF. Supplemented by reference TRBV7-2 and TRBJ1-5, the full variable domain reads GAGVSQSPSNKVTEKGKDVELRCDPISGHTALYWYRQSLGQGLEFLIYFQGNSAPDKSGLPSDRFSAERTGGSVSTLTIQRTQQEDSAVYLCASSEDSNSNQPQHFGDGTRLSIL.

The table lists this clonotype with a few counts. The chain joins TRBV20-1 to TRBJ1-2, with 7 bases matching TRBD1. CDR3 length: 13 amino acids. V trimming: 2 bases; J trimming: 8 bases; junction bases outside the gene matches: 8. Germline lookup yields CDR1 DFQATT and CDR2 SNEGSKA (reference sequence). The CDR3 loop reads CSARPGQIGGYTF. The CDR3 DNA follows: TGCAGTGCTAGACCGGGACAGATTGGCGGCTACACCTTC.

The chain combines TRBV12-3 or TRBV12-4 with TRBJ2-1; D is tentatively TRBD1 or TRBD2 (5 bases each). This CDR3 has 13 residues. The V end lost 1 base, the J end lost 10 bases, and 11 bases lay between the germline ends. The CDR3 sequence: CASSLGPGTEQFF. The CDR3 nucleotides are TGTGCCAGCAGTTTAGGTCCAGGGACCGAGCAGTTCTTC.

The chain uses TRBV7-2 and TRBJ2-1; maybe TRBD2 (6 bases). This CDR3 comprises 12 residues. CDR1 SGHTA and CDR2 FQGNSA come from the germline V gene. The V end lost 4 bases, the J end lost 9 bases, and 10 bases lay between the germline ends. The CDR3 protein is CASSWEAGEQFF. In nucleotides, the CDR3 is TGTGCCAGCAGCTGGGAGGCGGGTGAGCAGTTCTTC.

The chain's CDR3 is CASSPQASREGETQYF. CDR3 DNA sequence: TGTGCCAGCAGCCCTCAAGCGTCTCGTGAAGGAGAGACCCAGTACTTC. The chain carries TRBV7-2 and TRBJ2-7, with D uncertain. The better agreement between TRBJ2-5 and the DNA end casts doubt on the J call. This CDR3 contains 16 residues. Germline lookup yields CDR1 SGHTA and CDR2 FQGNSA.

The chain employs TRBV7-9 and TRBJ2-5; D possibly matches TRBD1 or TRBD2 (6 bases each). The CDR3 consists of 14 residues. V dropped 5 bases and J dropped 3 bases, with 13 bases sitting between them. Germline lookup yields CDR1 SEHNR and CDR2 FQNEAQ (reference sequence). Written as DNA, the CDR3 is TGTGCCAGCAGCGGGAGGTGGGACAAAGAGACCCAGTACTTC. Residues: CASSGRWDKETQYF.

This clonotype appeared a few times. This chain links TRBV10-3 with TRBJ2-1, with a possible D match to TRBD2 (6 bases). The CDR3 extends over 13 amino acids. Germline V gene data show CDR1 as ENHRY and CDR2 as SYGVKD. The V and J ends lost 3 bases and 4 bases respectively, with 7 bases between them. The CDR3: CAISEGTYNEQFF. DNA for the CDR3: TGTGCCATCAGTGAAGGGACTTACAATGAGCAGTTCTTC.

This clonotype was detected only a few times. The gene calls are TRBV15 and TRBJ2-1, with D maybe TRBD2 (7 bases). CDR1 LNHNV and CDR2 YYDKDF come from the germline V gene (reference sequence). There are 17 residues in the CDR3. Trimming shortened V by 1 base and J by 1 base, and 14 bases separated the two germline ends. For the CDR3, the DNA is TGTGCCACCAGCAGAGGAGGGGGGGCGATGTCCTACAATGAGCAGTTCTTC. This translates into CATSRGGGAMSYNEQFF.

The rearrangement links TRBV24-1 to TRBJ2-3; D perhaps matches TRBD1 (5 bases). CDR3 length equals 15 residues. The V gene's germline CDR1 is KGHDR and CDR2 SFDVKD. The germline V and J ends were trimmed by 2 bases and 3 bases, with 11 bases remaining between them. The CDR3, as DNA: TGTGCCACCAGTGATTCCCGACAGTCGACAGATACGCAGTATTTT. Protein: CATSDSRQSTDTQYF.

The chain has TRBV11-2 and TRBJ1-4, with D tentatively TRBD1 (5 bases). This CDR3 has 17 amino acids. Per germline, CDR1 SGHAT and CDR2 FQNNGV. The ends were cut back, 1 base at V and 3 bases at J, with 15 bases in the middle. The CDR3 here is CASSLAGPFASNEKLFF. CDR3 nucleotides: TGTGCCAGCAGCTTAGCAGGGCCCTTCGCCTCTAATGAAAAACTGTTTTTT.

This clonotype was recorded a few times. The rearrangement joins TRBV3-1 to TRBJ2-3, with 9 bases that match TRBD2. The CDR3 loop spans 15 amino acids. Per the germline V gene, CDR1 is LGHDT and CDR2 is YNNKEL (reference sequence). With 6 bases clipped from V and 1 base from J, the junction kept 5 bases outside the gene matches. CDR3 nucleotides: TGTGCCAGCAGGCTGGAGCGGGGGGGCACAGATACGCAGTATTTT. The encoded protein is CASRLERGGTDTQYF.

The rearrangement links TRBV7-3 to TRBJ2-4; 8 bases are shared with TRBD2. Germline CDR1 reads SGHTA; CDR2 reads FQGTGA. The ends lost 5 bases at V and 13 bases at J; junction bases unmatched: 16. The CDR3 runs to 15 residues. The CDR3 protein is CASSQQPGGTQEQYF. CDR3 sequence (DNA): TGTGCCAGCAGCCAACAACCGGGGGGGACCCAGGAGCAGTACTTC.

In its sample, this clonotype was seen a few times. V gene TRBV24-1 combines with J gene TRBJ2-1, with D possibly being TRBD1 or TRBD2 (5 bases each). Per the germline V gene, CDR1 is KGHDR and CDR2 is SFDVKD. The CDR3 totals 17 residues. V was pared by 4 bases and J by 0 bases, with 15 bases between. DNA for the CDR3: TGTGCCACCAGTGACGTCAAATCAGGGAGCTCCTACAATGAGCAGTTCTTC. This codes for CATSDVKSGSSYNEQFF.

This clonotype has only a few counts. This chain joins TRBV20-1 and TRBJ1-5, with D uncertain. The CDR3 is 13 residues long. Germline assignment: CDR1 DFQATT and CDR2 SNEGSKA (reference sequence). V was shortened by 4 bases and J by 4 bases, with 11 bases between the two germline ends. CDR3 region: CSAMPGSNQPQHF. CDR3 nucleotide sequence: TGCAGTGCTATGCCGGGGTCGAATCAGCCCCAGCATTTT.

CDR3 bases: TGTGCCAGCTATGGGGGGGGCGCGGATGGCTACACCTTC. Translated: CASYGGGADGYTF. The chain recombines TRBV28 with TRBJ1-2; tentative D call: TRBD1 (6 bases). CDR1 MDHEN and CDR2 SYDVKM come from the germline V gene. The CDR3 loop spans 13 amino acids. Trimming took 8 bases from V and 6 from J, leaving 16 bases between them.

The CDR3 DNA sequence: TGCGCCAGCAGCTTGGACGGGACACAAACCCCCCTTTACTATGGCTACACCTTC. It is translated as CASSLDGTQTPLYYGYTF. The rearrangement joins TRBV5-1 to TRBJ1-2; D perhaps matches TRBD1 (6 bases). The CDR3 contains 18 residues. V dropped 0 bases and J dropped 3 bases, with 21 bases sitting between them. Germline assignment: CDR1 SGHRS and CDR2 YFSETQ.

In this sample, this clonotype turned up a few times. V gene TRBV7-9 combines with J gene TRBJ1-1; D possibly corresponds to TRBD1 (6 bases). Germline lookup yields CDR1 SEHNR and CDR2 FQNEAQ (reference sequence). The CDR3 spans 14 residues. Trimming removed 4 bases at V and 5 bases at J, with 14 bases between. CDR3 residues: CASSSEGRGTEAFF. The CDR3 region has the DNA TGTGCCAGCAGCTCAGAGGGTAGGGGGACTGAAGCTTTCTTT.

The rearrangement joins TRBV5-1 to TRBJ2-7, with 13 bases aligning to TRBD2. CDR3 length: 16 residues. After removal of 4 bases from V and 6 bases from J, the junction contained 10 bases not matched to a gene. Germline V gene data show CDR1 as SGHRS and CDR2 as YFSETQ. CDR3 DNA: TGCGCCAGCAGCCAACAACTGGGACTAGCGGGGAGCGAGCAGTACTTC. This encodes CASSQQLGLAGSEQYF. Complete variable domain (other parts from reference TRBV5-1 and TRBJ2-7): KAGVTQTPRYLIKTRGQQVTLSCSPISGHRSVSWYQQTPGQGLQFLFEYFSETQRNKGNFPGRFSGRQFSNSRSEMNVSTLELGDSALYLCASSQQLGLAGSEQYFGPGTRLTVT.

V gene TRBV28 combines with J gene TRBJ2-3, with D possibly being TRBD1 (5 bases). The CDR3 loop spans 15 amino acids. V lost 2 bases and J lost 5, with 14 bases in between. The germline V gene encodes CDR1 MDHEN and CDR2 SYDVKM. CDR3 nucleotides: TGTGCCAGCAGTTTACCACAGCGAAGGGGAGATACGCAGTATTTT. As protein: CASSLPQRRGDTQYF. The complete variable domain, with remaining parts taken from reference TRBV28 and TRBJ2-3, reads DVKVTQSSRYLVKRTGEKVFLECVQDMDHENMFWYRQDPGLGLRLIYFSYDVKMKEKGDIPEGYSVSREKKERFSLILESASTNQTSMYLCASSLPQRRGDTQYFGPGTRLTVL.

The table lists this clonotype with a few counts. This chain connects TRBV20-1 to TRBJ2-7, with 7 bases that match TRBD1. Per germline, CDR1 DFQATT and CDR2 SNEGSKA (reference sequence). V dropped 3 bases and J dropped 6; count of bases not matched to a gene: 14. The CDR3 consists of 15 residues. Written as DNA, the CDR3 is TGCAGTGCTAGTGTCTCCGGGACAGACGTTGGCGAGCAGTACTTC. Translating gives CSASVSGTDVGEQYF.